Listed below are T cell receptor beta chains from one sample, sequenced in a study of cytomegalovirus exposure and HLA in healthy donors. The method was immunoSEQ multiplex PCR; TCRdb's version includes in-frame clones alone and lacks a portion of them. This sample carries tens of thousands of clones, with roughly 3.8% going to the ten biggest clones. Sequencing was performed on PBMCs. The receptors here all came from a female donor in good health and CMV-seropositive. The CDR3 runs from the conserved cysteine through the conserved F or W. A D gene is named only where the DNA matches it firmly.

j_call d_call v_call cdr3_aa cdr3_nt
TRBJ2-1 TRBD1 TRBV7-9 CASSPLRDRTYNEQFF TGTGCCAGCAGCCCGCTCCGGGACAGGACCTACAATGAGCAGTTCTTC
TRBJ2-6 NA TRBV5-6 CASSYNRAGANVLTF TGTGCCAGCAGCTACAACAGGGCTGGGGCCAACGTCCTGACTTTC
TRBJ1-2 NA TRBV7-8 CASSPNGQKLYPGGYTF TGTGCCAGCAGCCCAAATGGACAGAAGCTTTATCCCGGTGGCTACACCTTC
TRBJ1-5 TRBD1 TRBV6-6 CASSSQGQGGQPQHF TGTGCCAGCAGTTCCCAGGGACAGGGTGGCCAGCCCCAGCATTTT
TRBJ1-2 NA TRBV6-1 CASSEATGSGYGYTF TGTGCCAGCAGTGAAGCGACAGGCTCCGGTTATGGCTACACCTTC
TRBJ1-1 TRBD1 TRBV29-1 CSVVRDSPLSTEAFF TGCAGCGTTGTGAGGGACAGCCCTTTATCCACTGAAGCTTTCTTT
TRBJ1-2 NA TRBV18 CASSPGTHSGYGYTF TGTGCCAGCTCACCCGGGACTCATTCGGGCTATGGCTACACCTTC
TRBJ2-5 NA TRBV19 CASSIFDSSETQYF TGTGCCAGTAGTATATTCGACAGTTCCGAGACCCAGTACTTC
TRBJ2-3 NA TRBV19 CASSSGPGTDTQYF TGTGCCAGTAGTAGCGGGCCCGGCACAGATACGCAGTATTTT
TRBJ1-2 NA TRBV28 CASSYAPWAFDGYTF TGTGCCAGCAGCTATGCCCCCTGGGCATTCGATGGCTACACCTTC
TRBJ2-3 TRBD1 TRBV28 CASSPRGTGDHTQYF TGTGCCAGCAGTCCGCGGGGGACAGGGGATCATACGCAGTATTTT